The entry that follows covers one T cell receptor beta chain sequence. Profiled with immunoSEQ multiplex PCR; TCRdb holds only in-frame clones, not every one. The sample has 90,000 to 120,000 clones; about 89% are singletons. The entry originates in a study of blood T cell repertoires in COVID-19. About the research overall: Specimens from acute and convalescent COVID-19 originated in the United States, Italy and Spain. In each case, the material was cDNA or gDNA derived from T cells, B-cell-depleted T cells, or PBMCs.

V lost 5 bases to trimming and J lost 7 bases, with 20 bases between them. The V gene's germline CDR1 is SEHNR and CDR2 FQNEAQ (reference sequence). This CDR3 spans 15 amino acids. The source of this sequence is a human donor in a cohort sampled during active COVID-19. This rearrangement joins TRBV7-9 to TRBJ2-5; D is possibly TRBD1 (6 bases). The sample consisted of peripheral blood. The CDR3 reads CASSGDRLNKGTQYF. The CDR3 DNA sequence: TGTGCCAGCAGCGGCGACAGGTTAAACAAGGGGACCCAGTACTTC.